This T cell receptor beta chain emerged from a study of blood T cell repertoires in COVID-19. For the study at large: There were acute and convalescent COVID-19 samples, and they came from the United States, Italy and Spain.

Between the trimmed V and J ends, which lost 5 bases and 3 bases, there was a span of 17 bases. The CDR3 totals 16 residues. Germline V gene lookup returns CDR1 SGHAT and CDR2 FQNNGV. Some clones are missing from TCRdb's copy, which holds only in-frame ones; the method was immunoSEQ multiplex PCR. The repertoire consists of over 60,000 clones, with more than 75% occurring once and the leading ten covering roughly 1.2%. The chain couples TRBV11-2 to TRBJ1-3; maybe TRBD1 (5 bases). Sequenced sample: peripheral blood. The sequence came from a man in his fifties or sixties with acute or convalescent COVID-19. CDR3 sequence: CASSPDQGKLGNTIYF. CDR3 coding DNA: TGTGCCAGCAGCCCGGACCAGGGTAAACTTGGAAACACCATATATTTT.